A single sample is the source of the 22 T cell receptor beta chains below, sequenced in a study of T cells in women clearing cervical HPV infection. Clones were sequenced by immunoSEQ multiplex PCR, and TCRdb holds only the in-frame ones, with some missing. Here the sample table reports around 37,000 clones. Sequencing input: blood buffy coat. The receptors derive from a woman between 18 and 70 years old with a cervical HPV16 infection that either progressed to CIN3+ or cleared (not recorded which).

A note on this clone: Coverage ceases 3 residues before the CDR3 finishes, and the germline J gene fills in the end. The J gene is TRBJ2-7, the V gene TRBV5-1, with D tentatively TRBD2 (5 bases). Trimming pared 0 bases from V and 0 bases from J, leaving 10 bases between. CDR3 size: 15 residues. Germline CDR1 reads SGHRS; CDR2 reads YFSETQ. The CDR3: CASSLAPGISYEQYF. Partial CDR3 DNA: TGCGCCAGCAGCTTGGCCCCGGGGATCTCCTACGAG.

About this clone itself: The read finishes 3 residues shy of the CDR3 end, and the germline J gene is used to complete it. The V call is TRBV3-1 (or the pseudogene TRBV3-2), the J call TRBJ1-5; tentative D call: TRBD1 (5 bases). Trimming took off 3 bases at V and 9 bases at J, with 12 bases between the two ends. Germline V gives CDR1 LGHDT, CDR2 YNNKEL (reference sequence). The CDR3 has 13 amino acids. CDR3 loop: CASSHTGNGPQHF. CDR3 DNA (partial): TGTGCCAGCAGCCATACAGGTAATGGGCCC.

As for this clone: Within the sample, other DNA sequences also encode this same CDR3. The CDR3 sequence is CAWRADWAYGNTIYF. CDR3 DNA, as far as it was read: TGTGCCTGGAGGGCGGACTGGGCTTACGGAAACACC. V and J are TRBV30 and TRBJ1-3; D remains unclear. The read ends 3 residues shy of where the CDR3 ends; the end is completed using the germline J gene. V dropped 3 bases and J dropped 4 bases, with 16 bases sitting between them. The CDR3 is 15 residues long. Per the germline V gene, CDR1 is GTSNPN and CDR2 is SVGIG (reference sequence).

CDR3 bases read: TGTGCCAGCAGCCAAGGCAGTGGGCTGGTTCCCGGGGAG. Translation gives CASSQGSGLVPGE. The entire CDR3 reads CASSQGSGLVPGELFF. The chain couples TRBV14 to TRBJ2-2; no reliable D call. From the germline J gene comes the end of the CDR3, since the read stops 3 residues before it. The CDR3 length is 16 residues. Trimming took 1 base from V and 6 from J, leaving 15 bases between them. Per germline, CDR1 SGHDN and CDR2 FVKESK.

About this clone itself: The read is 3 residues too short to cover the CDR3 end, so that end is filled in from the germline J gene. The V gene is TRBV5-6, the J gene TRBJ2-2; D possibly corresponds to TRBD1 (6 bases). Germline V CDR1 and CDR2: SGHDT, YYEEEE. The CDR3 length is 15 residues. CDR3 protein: CASSLAAQGSEKLFF. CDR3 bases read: TGTGCCAGCAGCTTGGCAGCACAGGGAAGCGAAAAG.

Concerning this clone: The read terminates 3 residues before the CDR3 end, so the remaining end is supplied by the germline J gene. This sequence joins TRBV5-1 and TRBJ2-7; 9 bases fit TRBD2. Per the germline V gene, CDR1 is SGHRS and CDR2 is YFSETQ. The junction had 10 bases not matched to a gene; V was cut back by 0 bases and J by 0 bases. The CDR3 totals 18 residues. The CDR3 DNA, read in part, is TGCGCCAGCAGCTTGGCCTTTAGCGGGGGTGCAAGCTCCTACGAG. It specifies CASSLAFSGGASSYE. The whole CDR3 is CASSLAFSGGASSYEQYF.

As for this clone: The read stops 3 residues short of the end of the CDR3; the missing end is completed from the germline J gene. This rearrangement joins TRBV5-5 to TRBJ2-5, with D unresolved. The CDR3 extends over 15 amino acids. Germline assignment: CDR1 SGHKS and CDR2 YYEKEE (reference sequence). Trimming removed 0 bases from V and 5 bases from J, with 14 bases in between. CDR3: CASSLDPRQGETQYF. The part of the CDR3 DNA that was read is TGTGCCAGCAGCTTGGACCCTCGCCAAGGCGAGACC.

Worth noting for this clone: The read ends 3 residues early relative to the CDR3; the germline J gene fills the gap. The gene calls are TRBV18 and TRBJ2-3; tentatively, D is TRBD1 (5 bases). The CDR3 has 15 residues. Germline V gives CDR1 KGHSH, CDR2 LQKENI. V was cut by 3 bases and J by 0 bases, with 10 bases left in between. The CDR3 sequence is CASSPGQLSTDTQYF. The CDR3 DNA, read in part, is TGTGCCAGCTCACCCGGACAACTGAGCACAGATACG.

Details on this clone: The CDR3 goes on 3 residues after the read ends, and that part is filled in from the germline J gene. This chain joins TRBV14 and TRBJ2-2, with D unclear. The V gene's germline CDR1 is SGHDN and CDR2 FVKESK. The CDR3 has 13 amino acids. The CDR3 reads CASSRSPTEKLFF. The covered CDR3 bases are TGTGCCAGCAGCAGGTCCCCCACAGAAAAG.

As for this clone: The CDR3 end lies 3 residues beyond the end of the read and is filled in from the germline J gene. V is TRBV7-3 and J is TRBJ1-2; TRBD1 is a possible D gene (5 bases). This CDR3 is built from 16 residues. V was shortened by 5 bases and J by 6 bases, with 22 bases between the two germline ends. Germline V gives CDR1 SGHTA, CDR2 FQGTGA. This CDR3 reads CASSTGPLGEQNGYTF. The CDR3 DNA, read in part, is TGTGCCAGCAGCACCGGCCCTTTAGGGGAGCAGAATGGC.

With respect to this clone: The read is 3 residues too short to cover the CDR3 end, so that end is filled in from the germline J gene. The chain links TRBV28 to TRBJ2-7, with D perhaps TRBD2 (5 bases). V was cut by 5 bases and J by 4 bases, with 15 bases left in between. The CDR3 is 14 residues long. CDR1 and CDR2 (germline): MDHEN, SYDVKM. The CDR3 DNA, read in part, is TGTGCCAGCAGTCCCCCGCTCGGGGTGTACGAG. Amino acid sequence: CASSPPLGVYE. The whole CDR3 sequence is CASSPPLGVYEQYF.

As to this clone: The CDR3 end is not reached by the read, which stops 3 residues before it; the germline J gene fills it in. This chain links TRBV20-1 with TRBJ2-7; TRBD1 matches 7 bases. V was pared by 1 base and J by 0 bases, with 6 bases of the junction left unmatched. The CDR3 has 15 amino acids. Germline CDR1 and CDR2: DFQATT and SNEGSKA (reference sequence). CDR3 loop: CSARVPGQLSYEQYF. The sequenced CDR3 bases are TGCAGTGCTAGAGTCCCGGGACAGCTCTCCTACGAG.

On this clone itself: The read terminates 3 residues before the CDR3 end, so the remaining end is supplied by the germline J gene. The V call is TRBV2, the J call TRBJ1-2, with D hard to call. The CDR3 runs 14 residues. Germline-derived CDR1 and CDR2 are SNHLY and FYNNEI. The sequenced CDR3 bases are TGTGCCAGCGGTGGCGGTTGGAGCTCCTACGAC. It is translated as CASGGGWSSYD. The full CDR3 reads CASGGGWSSYDYTF.

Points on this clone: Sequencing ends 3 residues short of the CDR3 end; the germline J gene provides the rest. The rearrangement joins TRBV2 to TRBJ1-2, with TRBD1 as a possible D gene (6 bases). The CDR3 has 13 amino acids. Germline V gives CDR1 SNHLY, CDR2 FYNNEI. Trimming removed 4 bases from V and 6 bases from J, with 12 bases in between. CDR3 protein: CASSVQGENGYTF. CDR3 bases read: TGTGCCAGCAGTGTACAGGGCGAAAATGGC. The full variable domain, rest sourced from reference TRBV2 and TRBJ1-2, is EPEVTQTPSHQVTQMGQEVILRCVPISNHLYFYWYRQILGQKVEFLVSFYNNEISEKSEIFDDQFSVERPDGSNFTLKIRSTKLEDSAMYFCASSVQGENGYTFGSGTRLTVV.

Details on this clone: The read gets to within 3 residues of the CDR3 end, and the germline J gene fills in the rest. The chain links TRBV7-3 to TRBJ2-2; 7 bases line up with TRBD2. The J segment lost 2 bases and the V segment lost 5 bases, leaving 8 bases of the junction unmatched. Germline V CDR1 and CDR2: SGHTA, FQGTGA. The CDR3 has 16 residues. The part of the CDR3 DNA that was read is TGTGCCAGCAGCCCGCAAGCGGGACCAAACACCGGGGAG. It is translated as CASSPQAGPNTGE. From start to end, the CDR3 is CASSPQAGPNTGELFF.

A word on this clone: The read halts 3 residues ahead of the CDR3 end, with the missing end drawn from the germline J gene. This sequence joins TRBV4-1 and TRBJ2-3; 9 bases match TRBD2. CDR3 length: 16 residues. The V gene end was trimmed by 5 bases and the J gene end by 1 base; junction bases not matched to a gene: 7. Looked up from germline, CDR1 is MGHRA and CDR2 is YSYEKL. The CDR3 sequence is CASSSRASGGTDTQYF. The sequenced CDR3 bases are TGCGCCAGCAGCTCGAGGGCTAGCGGGGGCACAGATACG.

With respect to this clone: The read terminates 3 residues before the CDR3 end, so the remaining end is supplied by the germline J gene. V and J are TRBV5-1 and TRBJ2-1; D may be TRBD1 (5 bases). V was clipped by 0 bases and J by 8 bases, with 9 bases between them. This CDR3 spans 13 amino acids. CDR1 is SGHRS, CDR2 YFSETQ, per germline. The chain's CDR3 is CASSLVWGHEQFF. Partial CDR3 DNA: TGCGCCAGCAGCTTGGTATGGGGCCATGAG. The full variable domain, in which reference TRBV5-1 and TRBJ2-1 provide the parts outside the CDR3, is KAGVTQTPRYLIKTRGQQVTLSCSPISGHRSVSWYQQTPGQGLQFLFEYFSETQRNKGNFPGRFSGRQFSNSRSEMNVSTLELGDSALYLCASSLVWGHEQFFGPGTRLTVL.

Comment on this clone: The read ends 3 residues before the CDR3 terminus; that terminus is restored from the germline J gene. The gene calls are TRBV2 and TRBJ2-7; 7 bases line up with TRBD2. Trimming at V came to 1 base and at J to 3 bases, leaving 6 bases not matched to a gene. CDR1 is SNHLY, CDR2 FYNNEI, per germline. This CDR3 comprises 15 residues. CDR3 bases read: TGTGCCAGCAGTGAAGGGGCGGGAGTCCTCTACGAG. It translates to CASSEGAGVLYE. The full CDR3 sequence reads CASSEGAGVLYEQYF.

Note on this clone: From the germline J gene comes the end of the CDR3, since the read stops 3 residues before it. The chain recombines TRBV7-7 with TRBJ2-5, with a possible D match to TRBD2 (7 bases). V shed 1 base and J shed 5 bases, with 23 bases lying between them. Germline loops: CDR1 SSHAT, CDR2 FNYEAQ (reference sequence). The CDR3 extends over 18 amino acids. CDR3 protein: CASSLVVRGAYSGETQYF. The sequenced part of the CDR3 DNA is TGTGCCAGCAGCTTAGTTGTACGGGGGGCTTACTCGGGCGAGACC.

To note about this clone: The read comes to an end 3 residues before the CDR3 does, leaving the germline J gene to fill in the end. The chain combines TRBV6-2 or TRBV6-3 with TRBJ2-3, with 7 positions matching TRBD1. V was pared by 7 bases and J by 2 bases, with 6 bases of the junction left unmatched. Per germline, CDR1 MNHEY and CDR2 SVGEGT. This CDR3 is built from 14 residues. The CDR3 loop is CASKGTEITDTQYF. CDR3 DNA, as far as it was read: TGTGCCAGCAAAGGGACAGAGATCACAGATACG.

CDR3 in amino acids: CASSIRTGPNEKLFF. CDR3 DNA, as far as it was read: TGTGCCAGTAGTATTCGGACAGGACCGAATGAAAAG. The chain is built from TRBV19 and TRBJ2-2, with 7 bases identical to TRBD1. The read comes to an end 3 residues before the CDR3 does, leaving the germline J gene to fill in the end. The CDR3 loop spans 15 amino acids. Germline V gene data show CDR1 as LNHDA and CDR2 as SQIVND (reference sequence).

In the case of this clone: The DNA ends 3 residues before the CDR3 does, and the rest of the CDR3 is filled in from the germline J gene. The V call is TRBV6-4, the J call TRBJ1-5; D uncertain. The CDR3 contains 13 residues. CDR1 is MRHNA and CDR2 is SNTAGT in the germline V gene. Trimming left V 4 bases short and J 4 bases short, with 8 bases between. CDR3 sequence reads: CASSAQRNQPQHF. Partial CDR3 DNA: TGTGCCAGCAGTGCCCAGAGGAATCAGCCC.